This entry features one TCR beta chain sequence. The antigen remains undetermined. The PCR ran on 60 Vbeta and 13 Jbeta primers. Sequencing was performed with immunoSEQ multiplex PCR; in TCRdb, only in-frame clones are kept and a portion is missing. This sample has under 150,000 clones, with 80% found just once. This entry is derived from a study of cytomegalovirus exposure and HLA in healthy donors. Study-level background: In a previous analysis, 110 million or so unique TCR beta sequences were found from 150 million to 200 million T cells. HLA-typed donors contributed 65 million to 95 million unique TCRs, which were held in an early data release.

Overall study findings and caveats: Data from an earlier analysis indicated that most TCR beta V segments were productive either about 87% or about 30% of the time.

CDR1 and CDR2 (germline): SGHTS, YDEGEE. Trimming took off 2 bases at V and 3 bases at J, with 11 bases between the two ends. This CDR3 is 15 amino acids long. The chain couples TRBV5-8 to TRBJ1-4; D not resolved. Source material: PBMCs. The sequence was obtained from a male donor in good health and CMV-seronegative. CDR3 DNA: TGTGCCAGCAGCTTCTCTAGGGAGGCTAATGAAAAACTGTTTTTT. It specifies CASSFSREANEKLFF.